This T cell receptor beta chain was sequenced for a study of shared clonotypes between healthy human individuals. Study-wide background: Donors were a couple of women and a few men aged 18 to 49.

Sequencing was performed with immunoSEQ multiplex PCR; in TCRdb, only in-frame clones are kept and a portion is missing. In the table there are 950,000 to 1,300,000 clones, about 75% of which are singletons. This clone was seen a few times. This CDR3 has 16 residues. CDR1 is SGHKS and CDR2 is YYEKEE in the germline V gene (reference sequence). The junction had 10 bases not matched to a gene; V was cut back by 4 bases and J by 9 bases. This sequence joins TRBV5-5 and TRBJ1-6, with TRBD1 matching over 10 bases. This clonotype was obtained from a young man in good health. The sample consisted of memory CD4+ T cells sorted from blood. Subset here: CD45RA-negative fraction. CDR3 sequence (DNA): TGTGCCAGCAGCGAACCGGGACAGGGGTCCCCTTCACCCCTCCACTTT. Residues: CASSEPGQGSPSPLHF.